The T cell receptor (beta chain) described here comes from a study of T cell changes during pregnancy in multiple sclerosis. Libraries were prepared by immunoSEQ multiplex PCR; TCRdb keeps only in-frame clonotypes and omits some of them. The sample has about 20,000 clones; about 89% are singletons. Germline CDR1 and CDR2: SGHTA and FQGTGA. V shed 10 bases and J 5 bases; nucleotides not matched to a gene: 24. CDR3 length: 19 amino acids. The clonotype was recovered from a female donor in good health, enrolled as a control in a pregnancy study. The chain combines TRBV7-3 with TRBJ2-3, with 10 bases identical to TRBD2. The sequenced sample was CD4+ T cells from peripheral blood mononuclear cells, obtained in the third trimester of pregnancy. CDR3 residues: CATKLSGDWWLAGEDTQYF. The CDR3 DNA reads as TGTGCCACCAAGCTGAGTGGTGATTGGTGGCTAGCGGGGGAAGATACGCAGTATTTT.